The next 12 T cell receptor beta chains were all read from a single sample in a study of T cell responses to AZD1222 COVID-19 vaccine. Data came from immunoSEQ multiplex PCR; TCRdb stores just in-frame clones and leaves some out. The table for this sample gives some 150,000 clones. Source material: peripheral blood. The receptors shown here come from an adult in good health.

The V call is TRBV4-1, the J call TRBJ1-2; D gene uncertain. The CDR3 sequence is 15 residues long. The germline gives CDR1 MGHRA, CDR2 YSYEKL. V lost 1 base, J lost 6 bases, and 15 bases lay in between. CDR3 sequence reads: CASSQVAPSANGYTF. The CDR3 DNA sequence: TGCGCCAGCAGCCAAGTGGCCCCCTCCGCAAATGGCTACACCTTC.

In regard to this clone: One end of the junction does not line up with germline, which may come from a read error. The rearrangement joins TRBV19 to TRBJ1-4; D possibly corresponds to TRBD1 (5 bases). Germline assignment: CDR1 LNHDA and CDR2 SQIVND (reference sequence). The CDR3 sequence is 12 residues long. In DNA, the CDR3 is TGTGCAAGTACATACAGGAACGAAAAACTGTTTTTT. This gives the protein CASTYRNEKLFF.

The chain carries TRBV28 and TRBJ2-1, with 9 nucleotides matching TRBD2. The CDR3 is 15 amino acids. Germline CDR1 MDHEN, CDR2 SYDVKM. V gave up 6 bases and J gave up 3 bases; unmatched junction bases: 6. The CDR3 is CASSLSGGSYNEQFF. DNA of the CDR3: TGTGCCAGCAGCCTGAGCGGGGGGAGCTACAATGAGCAGTTCTTC.

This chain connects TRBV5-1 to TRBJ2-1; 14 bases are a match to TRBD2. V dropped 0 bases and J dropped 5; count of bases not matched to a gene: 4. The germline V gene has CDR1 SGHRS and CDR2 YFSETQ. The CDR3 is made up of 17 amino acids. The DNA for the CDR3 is TGCGCCAGCAGCTTGGGACTAGCGGGGGGGCTCGACAATGAGCAGTTCTTC. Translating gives CASSLGLAGGLDNEQFF. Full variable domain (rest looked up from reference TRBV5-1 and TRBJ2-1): KAGVTQTPRYLIKTRGQQVTLSCSPISGHRSVSWYQQTPGQGLQFLFEYFSETQRNKGNFPGRFSGRQFSNSRSEMNVSTLELGDSALYLCASSLGLAGGLDNEQFFGPGTRLTVL.

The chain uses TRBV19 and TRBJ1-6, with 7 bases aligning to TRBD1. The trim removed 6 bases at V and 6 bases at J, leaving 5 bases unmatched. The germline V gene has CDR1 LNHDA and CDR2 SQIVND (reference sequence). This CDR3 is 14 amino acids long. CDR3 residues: CASSRDRVNSPLHF. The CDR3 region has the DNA TGTGCCAGTAGCCGAGACAGGGTTAATTCACCCCTCCACTTT.

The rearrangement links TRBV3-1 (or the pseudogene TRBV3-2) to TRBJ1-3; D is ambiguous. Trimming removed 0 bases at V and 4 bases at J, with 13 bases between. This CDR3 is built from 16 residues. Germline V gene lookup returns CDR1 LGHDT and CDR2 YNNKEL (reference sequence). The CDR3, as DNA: TGTGCCAGCAGCCAAGAACCACCGGGGATCGGAAACACCATATATTTT. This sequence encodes CASSQEPPGIGNTIYF.

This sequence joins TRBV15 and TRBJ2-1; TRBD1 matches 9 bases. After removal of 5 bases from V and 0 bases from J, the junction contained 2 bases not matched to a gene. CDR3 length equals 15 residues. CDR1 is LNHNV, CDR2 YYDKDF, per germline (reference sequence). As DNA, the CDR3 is TGTGCCACCAGCTTGGACAGGGGCTCCTACAATGAGCAGTTCTTC. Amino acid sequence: CATSLDRGSYNEQFF.

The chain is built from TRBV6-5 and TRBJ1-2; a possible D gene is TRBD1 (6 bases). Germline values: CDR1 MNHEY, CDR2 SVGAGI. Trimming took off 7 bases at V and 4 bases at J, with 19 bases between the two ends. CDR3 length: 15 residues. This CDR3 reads CASKVSAGASYGYTF. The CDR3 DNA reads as TGTGCCAGCAAGGTTTCGGCAGGGGCATCCTATGGCTACACCTTC.

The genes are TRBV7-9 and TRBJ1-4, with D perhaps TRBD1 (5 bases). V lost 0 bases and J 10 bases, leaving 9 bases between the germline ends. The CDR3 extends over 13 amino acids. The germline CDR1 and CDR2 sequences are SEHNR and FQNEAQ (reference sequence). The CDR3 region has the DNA TGTGCCAGCAGCTTAGCAGGGGCCGGAAAACTGTTTTTT. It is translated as CASSLAGAGKLFF.

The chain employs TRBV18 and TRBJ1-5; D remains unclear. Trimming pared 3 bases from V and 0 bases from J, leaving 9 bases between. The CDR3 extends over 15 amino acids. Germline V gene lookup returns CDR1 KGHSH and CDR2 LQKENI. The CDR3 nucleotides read TGTGCCAGCTCACCCGATGGTCATAGCAATCAGCCCCAGCATTTT. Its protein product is CASSPDGHSNQPQHF.

CDR3 nucleotide sequence: TGTGCCTGGAAGCAGGTCTCCTACAATGAGCAGTTCTTC. It encodes CAWKQVSYNEQFF. The chain employs TRBV30 and TRBJ2-1; D remains ambiguous. The CDR3 covers 13 residues. CDR1 is GTSNPN and CDR2 is SVGIG in the germline V gene (reference sequence). V lost 4 bases to trimming and J lost 0 bases, with 7 bases between them.

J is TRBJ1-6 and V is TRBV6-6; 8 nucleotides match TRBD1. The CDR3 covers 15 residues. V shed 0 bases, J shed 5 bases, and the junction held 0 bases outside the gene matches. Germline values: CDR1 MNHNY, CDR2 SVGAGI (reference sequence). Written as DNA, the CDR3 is TGTGCCAGCAGTTACTCGGGACAGGATAATTCACCCCTCCACTTT. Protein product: CASSYSGQDNSPLHF.